This T cell receptor (beta chain) stems from a study of post-analysis software for immune sequencing data. Whole-study findings and limits: Roughly five TRBV segments were more frequent in patients than controls; TRBV5-6, TRBV5-1 and TRBV20-1 belonged to this group.

This CDR3 has 14 residues. Germline V gene sequence: CDR1 DFQATT, CDR2 SNEGSKA (reference sequence). The V segment lost 5 bases and the J segment 2 bases; nucleotides outside the gene matches: 7. Carried by the TCR beta cDNA libraries were unique molecular identifiers. TCRdb reprocessed the PCR reads via MiXCR and lists one record per CDR3 protein. The profile covers hundreds of thousands of distinct CDR3 sequences, with about a third appearing a single time and under 15% taken by the ten largest. This clonotype was seen only a few times. Antigen specificity is unknown. The chain uses TRBV20-1 and TRBJ2-3, with 7 bases identical to TRBD1. The clonotype comes from a girl aged 10 to 17 with multiple sclerosis. Sequencing input: blood. CDR3 bases: TGCAGTGCTTTTTCCGGGACAGCCACAGATACGCAGTATTTT. This translates into CSAFSGTATDTQYF.